The 28 T cell receptor beta chains in this list originate from one sample, sequenced in a study of tissue T cells after allogeneic stem cell transplantation. This table comes from immunoSEQ multiplex PCR, and its TCRdb copy is limited to in-frame clones, with some not included. The sample has about 21,000 clones, 69% seen once; the top ten hold about 0.41%. The sample taken for sequencing was blood. The receptor set was obtained from a female BALB/c mouse in good health. The strain's MHC type: H2-d.

To note about this clone: All gene names here are mouse names. The CDR3 loop is CASSQDMGQGTGERLFF. The CDR3 DNA, read in part, is TGTGCCAGCAGCCAAGATATGGGACAGGGAACTGGCGAAAGATTATTT. The chain uses TRBV2 and TRBJ1-4; the match to TRBD1 covers 9 bases. The read finishes 1 residue shy of the CDR3 end, and the germline J gene is used to complete it. The J segment lost 7 bases and the V segment lost 0 bases, leaving 9 bases of the junction unmatched. Germline V gene data show CDR1 as LGHNA and CDR2 as YSYQKL. This CDR3 is built from 17 residues.

With regard to this clone: Genes here carry mouse names. The sequenced fragment ends 1 residue before the CDR3 boundary, so the rest is inferred from the germline J gene. J is TRBJ1-6 and V is TRBV19, with 9 bases identical to TRBD1. TRBJ1-6 counts as an open reading frame of uncertain function. V shed 5 bases and J 7 bases; nucleotides not matched to a gene: 7. CDR1 is FNHDT and CDR2 is SITEND in the germline V gene (reference sequence). This CDR3 has 15 residues. CDR3 bases read: TGTGCCAGCAGGTCCGGGACAGGGAGGAATTCGCCCCTCTAC. Protein: CASRSGTGRNSPLY. The full-length CDR3 reads as CASRSGTGRNSPLYF.

A remark on this clone: Genes here carry mouse names. The read falls 1 residue short of the CDR3 end, and the missing part is taken from the germline J gene. The rearrangement uses TRBV19 and TRBJ2-5; 8 bases fit TRBD2. The trim removed 3 bases at V and 6 bases at J, leaving 6 bases unmatched. Germline V gives CDR1 FNHDT, CDR2 SITEND (reference sequence). This CDR3 spans 14 amino acids. CDR3 region: CASSKGGAIDTQYF. The CDR3 DNA, read in part, is TGTGCCAGCAGTAAGGGGGGGGCGATTGACACCCAGTAC.

Regarding this clone: Gene labels here are mouse ones. The observed sequence ends 1 residue before the CDR3 terminus, with the missing tail filled in from the germline J gene. V and J are TRBV5 and TRBJ1-1, with 11 bases fitting TRBD1. The CDR3 loop spans 14 amino acids. The germline CDR1 and CDR2 sequences are LGHNA and YNLKQL (reference sequence). With V trimmed by 4 bases and J by 4 bases, 2 bases remained unmatched. This CDR3 is CASSRDRGGTEVFF. The covered CDR3 bases are TGTGCCAGCAGCCGGGACAGGGGGGGCACAGAAGTCTTC.

As regards this clone: The germline and genes are mouse ones. The CDR3 end is not reached by the read, which stops 1 residue before it; the germline J gene fills it in. The chain is built from TRBV31 and TRBJ1-3, with D hard to call. Trimming took 4 bases from V and 2 from J, leaving 6 bases between them. CDR3 length: 12 amino acids. Looked up from germline, CDR1 is GKSSPN and CDR2 is SITVG. The covered CDR3 bases are TGTGCCTGGATGCAGGCTGGAAATACGCTCTAT. Protein: CAWMQAGNTLY. The whole CDR3 sequence reads CAWMQAGNTLYF.

In regard to this clone: Gene and germline names: mouse. The CDR3 end falls 1 residue outside the read, so it is completed with the germline J gene. The chain is built from TRBV2 and TRBJ1-2, with D possibly matching TRBD1 (5 bases). CDR1 is LGHNA and CDR2 is YSYQKL in the germline V gene. Trimming took 4 bases from V and 0 from J, leaving 12 bases between them. CDR3 length: 15 amino acids. CDR3 bases read: TGTGCCAGCAGCCCACCGGGACGTGCAAACTCCGACTACACC. Protein: CASSPPGRANSDYT. The whole CDR3 protein reads CASSPPGRANSDYTF.

On this clone: Gene labels here are mouse ones. The DNA ends 1 residue before the CDR3 does, and the rest of the CDR3 is filled in from the germline J gene. The chain uses TRBV2 and TRBJ1-4, with TRBD1 identical over 9 bases. The CDR3 contains 15 residues. V lost 0 bases and J lost 6; bases outside the gene matches: 2. Germline CDR1 is LGHNA and CDR2 is YSYQKL. The sequenced part of the CDR3 DNA is TGTGCCAGCAGCCAAGAATGGGACAGGGACGAAAGATTATTT. As protein: CASSQEWDRDERLF. The complete CDR3 protein is CASSQEWDRDERLFF.

In the case of this clone: Here the gene names and germline are mouse. The CDR3 end lies 1 residue beyond the end of the read and is filled in from the germline J gene. The V and J genes are TRBV19 and TRBJ1-1, with a possible D match to TRBD1 (5 bases). There are 14 residues in the CDR3. The germline CDR1 and CDR2 sequences are FNHDT and SITEND (reference sequence). Trimming pared 2 bases from V and 4 bases from J, leaving 12 bases between. CDR3 loop: CASSMGGRGTEVFF. The CDR3 bases that were read are TGTGCCAGCAGTATGGGGGGGAGAGGCACAGAAGTCTTC.

Concerning this clone: Mouse names are used for the genes. The CDR3 is cut off 1 residue early in the read; its end comes from the germline J gene. This rearrangement joins TRBV13-2 to TRBJ1-1; D uncertain. The V gene lost 0 bases and the J gene lost 1 base, with 7 bases spanning the gap. The CDR3 totals 14 residues. CDR1 NNHNN and CDR2 SYGAGS come from the germline V gene (reference sequence). The chain's CDR3 is CASGDALGNTEVFF. The part of the CDR3 DNA that was read is TGTGCCAGCGGTGATGCACTGGGGAACACAGAAGTCTTC.

Concerning this clone itself: Each gene name is a mouse one. The read ends 1 residue before the CDR3 terminus; that terminus is restored from the germline J gene. V is TRBV13-2 and J is TRBJ1-4; TRBD1 matches at 7 bases. V was clipped by 3 bases and J by 7 bases; unmatched bases: 6. There are 14 residues in the CDR3. Germline V lookup: CDR1 NNHNN, CDR2 SYGAGS (reference sequence). The chain's CDR3 is CASGGERGPERLFF. The CDR3 bases that were read are TGTGCCAGCGGTGGCGAAAGGGGGCCCGAAAGATTATTT.

As to this clone: Gene names follow the mouse nomenclature. The read ends 1 residue early relative to the CDR3; the germline J gene fills the gap. The chain recombines TRBV13-2 with TRBJ1-1, with D unclear. Germline lookup yields CDR1 NNHNN and CDR2 SYGAGS (reference sequence). V gave up 3 bases and J gave up 4 bases, with 4 bases separating them. The CDR3 contains 11 residues. The CDR3 DNA, read in part, is TGTGCCAGCGGTGGGTCCACAGAAGTCTTC. Protein product: CASGGSTEVF. The whole CDR3 sequence reads CASGGSTEVFF.

In regard to this clone: All gene names here are mouse names. The read terminates 1 residue before the CDR3 end, so the remaining end is supplied by the germline J gene. The chain recombines TRBV5 with TRBJ2-5; D unresolved. The germline V gene encodes CDR1 LGHNA and CDR2 YNLKQL (reference sequence). V was clipped by 3 bases and J by 0 bases, with 7 bases between them. The CDR3 has 14 amino acids. Partial CDR3 DNA: TGTGCCAGCAGCCATGACTTTAACCAAGACACCCAGTAC. Residues: CASSHDFNQDTQY. The entire CDR3 is CASSHDFNQDTQYF.

Note on this clone: The genes are named according to mouse. Sequencing ends 1 residue short of the CDR3 end; the germline J gene provides the rest. J is TRBJ2-7 and V is TRBV19; D gene ambiguous. V shed 5 bases and J shed 4 bases, with 7 bases lying between them. CDR3 length equals 11 residues. Germline assignment: CDR1 FNHDT and CDR2 SITEND (reference sequence). The CDR3 bases that were read are TGTGCCAGCAGCCAGTTATATGAACAGTAC. Encoded protein: CASSQLYEQY. The whole CDR3 sequence is CASSQLYEQYF.

With regard to this clone: Gene names follow the mouse nomenclature. Sequencing ends 1 residue short of the CDR3 end; the germline J gene provides the rest. The gene calls are TRBV17 and TRBJ2-7; weak D call: TRBD1 (6 bases). Germline-derived CDR1 and CDR2 are MNHDT and YYDKIL. V lost 2 bases to trimming and J lost 1 base, with 9 bases between them. This CDR3 region has 14 residues. CDR3 loop: CASSRWGHSYEQYF. The part of the CDR3 DNA that was read is TGTGCTAGCAGTAGATGGGGACATTCCTATGAACAGTAC.

As regards this clone: Germline and genes here are mouse. The CDR3 is CASSALDYSGNTLYF. The covered CDR3 bases are TGTGCCAGCAGTGCCCTAGACTATTCTGGAAATACGCTCTAT. The chain uses TRBV13-3 and TRBJ1-3; D gene uncertain. The sequenced fragment ends 1 residue before the CDR3 boundary, so the rest is inferred from the germline J gene. Deletions cut 3 bases from V and 0 bases from J, with 10 bases between. Germline loops: CDR1 NNHDY, CDR2 SYVADS. This CDR3 comprises 15 residues.

A remark on this clone: Gene names refer to mouse genes. The DNA ends 1 residue before the CDR3 does, and the rest of the CDR3 is filled in from the germline J gene. The rearrangement uses TRBV19 and TRBJ2-7; D ambiguous. V dropped 5 bases and J dropped 3 bases, with 9 bases sitting between them. The germline CDR1 and CDR2 sequences are FNHDT and SITEND (reference sequence). This CDR3 is 12 amino acids long. The DNA read from the CDR3 is TGTGCCAGCAGCCGACTCCTCTATGAACAGTAC. Residues: CASSRLLYEQY. The whole CDR3 is CASSRLLYEQYF.

Points on this clone: The germline and genes are mouse ones. With the read ending 1 residue before the CDR3 end, the germline J gene is used to fill in that end. This rearrangement joins TRBV13-2 to TRBJ1-1; TRBD1 matches 8 bases. The CDR3 has 12 amino acids. V was clipped by 10 bases and J by 4 bases; unmatched bases: 6. From germline, CDR1 is NNHNN and CDR2 SYGAGS (reference sequence). CDR3: CAAGQGGTEVFF. The sequenced part of the CDR3 DNA is TGTGCCGCCGGACAGGGCGGCACAGAAGTCTTC.

This clone came up a few times. All gene names here are mouse names. The read is 1 residue too short to cover the CDR3 end, so that end is filled in from the germline J gene. This chain uses TRBV13-3 with TRBJ2-1; D may match TRBD1 or TRBD2 (6 bases each). The germline V and J ends were trimmed by 1 base and 6 bases, with 11 bases remaining between them. In germline, CDR1 is NNHDY, CDR2 SYVADS. The CDR3 contains 14 residues. The CDR3 here is CASSDTGGGAEQFF. The DNA read from the CDR3 is TGTGCCAGCAGTGATACCGGGGGCGGTGCTGAGCAGTTC.

Of note for this clone: A read error may produce the germline difference seen at one junction end. Here the gene names and germline are mouse. The CDR3 end is not reached by the read, which stops 1 residue before it; the germline J gene fills it in. The rearrangement links TRBV26 to TRBJ2-5; D is perhaps TRBD1 (6 bases). Germline V gives CDR1 KGHPV, CDR2 FQNQEV (reference sequence). The length of the CDR3 is 14 residues. CDR3 residues: CASMDGTLQDAQYF. CDR3 bases read: TGTGCCAGCATGGACGGGACACTCCAAGACGCCCAGTAC. Complete variable domain (other parts from reference TRBV26 and TRBJ2-5): NSKVIQTPRYLVKGQGQKAKMRCIPEKGHPVVFWYQQNKNNEFKFLINFQNQEVLQQIDMTEKRFSAECPSNSPCSLEIQSSEAGDSALYLCASMDGTLQDAQYFGPGTRLLVL.

As concerns this clone: The germline and genes are mouse ones. Sequencing ends 1 residue short of the CDR3 end; the germline J gene provides the rest. The V and J genes are TRBV20 and TRBJ1-5; possible D gene TRBD1, 5 bases. The CDR3 covers 13 residues. V was pared by 0 bases and J by 4 bases, with 7 bases between. Germline V CDR1 and CDR2: GFQATS, STVNSAI. CDR3 sequence reads: CGARDRVNQAPLF. Partial CDR3 DNA: TGTGGTGCTAGGGACAGGGTGAACCAGGCTCCGCTT.

As concerns this clone: Gene and germline names: mouse. The sequenced fragment ends 1 residue before the CDR3 boundary, so the rest is inferred from the germline J gene. V is TRBV31 and J is TRBJ2-5; D is tentatively TRBD1 or TRBD2 (5 bases each). This CDR3 region has 13 residues. The V and J ends lost 0 bases and 1 base respectively, with 5 bases between them. The germline gives CDR1 GKSSPN, CDR2 SITVG. This chain's CDR3 is CAWSLGDQDTQYF. CDR3 DNA (partial): TGTGCCTGGAGTCTGGGGGACCAAGACACCCAGTAC.

Regarding this clone: Mouse names are used for the genes. The CDR3 end falls 1 residue outside the read, so it is completed with the germline J gene. The chain combines TRBV4 with TRBJ2-2, with 9 bases aligning to TRBD1. CDR1 and CDR2 (germline): LGHDT, YNNKQL (reference sequence). V gave up 5 bases and J gave up 7 bases; unmatched junction bases: 5. CDR3 length: 14 amino acids. Incomplete CDR3 DNA: TGTGCCAGCAGCCCCACAGGGGGCGACGGGCAGCTCTAC. Translation: CASSPTGGDGQLY. The CDR3 in full is CASSPTGGDGQLYF. Using reference TRBV4 and TRBJ2-2 for the parts outside the CDR3, the full variable domain is ETAVFQTPNYHVTQVGNEVSFNCKQTLGHDTMYWYKQDSKKLLKIMFSYNNKQLIVNETVPRRFSPQSSDKAHLNLRIKSVEPEDSAVYLCASSPTGGDGQLYFGEGSKLTVL.

This clone turned up a few times. Here the gene names and germline are mouse. Other DNA sequences in the sample encode the same CDR3. The CDR3 reads CASSQGGGSYEQYF. CDR3 DNA, as far as it was read: TGTGCCAGCAGCCAAGGGGGGGGCTCCTATGAACAGTAC. The V and J genes are TRBV5 and TRBJ2-7; 7 bases align to TRBD2. The CDR3 end lies 1 residue beyond the end of the read and is filled in from the germline J gene. The CDR3 runs to 14 residues. CDR1 is LGHNA, CDR2 YNLKQL, per germline (reference sequence). Unmatched junction bases numbered 0, after V lost 1 base and J lost 0 bases.

On this clone: Gene names follow the mouse nomenclature. Coverage ceases 1 residue before the CDR3 finishes, and the germline J gene fills in the end. The V gene is TRBV31, the J gene TRBJ1-2; D unclear. V lost 1 base to trimming and J lost 0 bases, with 12 bases between them. Germline V lookup: CDR1 GKSSPN, CDR2 SITVG. The CDR3 loop spans 15 amino acids. CDR3: CAWSPPWRTNSDYTF. The part of the CDR3 DNA that was read is TGTGCCTGGAGTCCTCCCTGGAGAACAAACTCCGACTACACC.

Regarding this clone: Gene labels here are mouse ones. With the read ending 1 residue before the CDR3 end, the germline J gene is used to fill in that end. This sample also contains other DNA sequences that code for the same CDR3. The chain carries TRBV5 and TRBJ2-4; unclear D gene. The V end lost 1 base, the J end lost 0 bases, and 8 bases lay between the germline ends. Germline V gene sequence: CDR1 LGHNA, CDR2 YNLKQL (reference sequence). There are 15 residues in the CDR3. The CDR3 here is CASSQGRGSQNTLYF. Partial CDR3 DNA: TGTGCCAGCAGCCAAGGACGGGGTAGTCAAAACACCTTGTAC.

Details on this clone: Genes and germline come from the mouse. The read falls 1 residue short of the CDR3 end, and the missing part is taken from the germline J gene. The V gene is TRBV13-1, the J gene TRBJ2-7; the match to TRBD2 covers 10 bases. Trimming cost V 1 base and J 0 bases; bases outside gene matches: 4. CDR1 is NSHNY, CDR2 SYGAGN, per germline. This CDR3 contains 16 residues. CDR3 protein: CASSDSTGGPSYEQYF. The CDR3 DNA, read in part, is TGTGCCAGCAGTGATTCGACTGGGGGGCCCTCCTATGAACAGTAC.

About this clone itself: Gene labels here are mouse ones. The missing CDR3 end, 1 residue past where the read stops, is filled in from the germline J gene. J is TRBJ2-3 and V is TRBV4, with 8 bases matching TRBD2. The V gene's germline CDR1 is LGHDT and CDR2 YNNKQL (reference sequence). With 5 bases clipped from V and 3 bases from J, the junction kept 4 bases outside the gene matches. This CDR3 region has 14 residues. The CDR3: CASSRAGGAETLYF. The sequenced CDR3 bases are TGTGCCAGCAGCAGGGCTGGGGGGGCAGAAACGCTGTAT.

About this clone: Mouse names are used for the genes. The missing CDR3 end, 1 residue past where the read stops, is filled in from the germline J gene. This sequence joins TRBV14 and TRBJ1-3; D is perhaps TRBD1 (6 bases). The CDR3 is made up of 13 amino acids. Germline CDR1 is SGHDT and CDR2 is FRDEAV. V was cut by 7 bases and J by 4 bases, with 12 bases left in between. The sequenced CDR3 bases are TGTGCCAGCGAGGGGGGGCCGGGAAATACGCTCTAT. This gives the protein CASEGGPGNTLY. The whole CDR3 is CASEGGPGNTLYF.